Listed below are T cell receptor beta chains from one sample, sequenced in a study of blood T cell repertoires in COVID-19. Only in-frame clones appear in the TCRdb table, and some are missing; sequencing was by immunoSEQ multiplex PCR. Of 270,000 or so clones detected, around 88% appear once; the ten largest clones hold about 4.2%. Sequenced: peripheral blood. The receptors come from a man aged 35 to 55 with acute or convalescent COVID-19. The CDR3 runs from the conserved cysteine through the conserved F or W. The D gene is left open where the match is weak. Size tells how often a clone was seen (once, few, many) or the class of an expanded clone, and some rows leave it out.

v_gene	abundance	d_gene	j_gene	CDR3nt	CDR3aa
TRBV7-8	.	TRBD2	TRBJ2-1	TGTGCCAGCAGCTTGGGACTAAACAATGAGCAGTTCTTC	CASSLGLNNEQFF
TRBV4-2	.	TRBD2	TRBJ2-2	TGTGCCAGCAGCCAAGAGCAGGCGGGGGGGTTCTACCCCGGGGAGCTGTTTTTT	CASSQEQAGGFYPGELFF
TRBV6-2/TRBV6-3	.	TRBD2	TRBJ2-3	TGTGCCAGCAGTTACTCCGGGACTAGTGGAGATACGCAGTATTTT	CASSYSGTSGDTQYF
TRBV9	.	TRBD1	TRBJ1-6	TGTGCCAGCAGCGTGGAGGCCGACAGGGTTCGGTCACCCCTCCACTTT	CASSVEADRVRSPLHF
TRBV5-1	once	.	TRBJ1-5	TGCGCCAGCAGCCCCTCGGGGGGCGGCTATCAGCCCCAGCATTTT	CASSPSGGGYQPQHF
TRBV2	.	TRBD2	TRBJ2-1	TGTGCCAGCAGTGCAGGGCGGGGGGACAATGAGCAGTTCTTC	CASSAGRGDNEQFF
TRBV28	.	TRBD1	TRBJ2-2	TGTGCTGCAGGGGGTTTGAACACCGGGGAGCTGTTTTTT	CAAGGLNTGELFF
TRBV2	few	.	TRBJ1-4	TGTGCCAGCAGTGAATTCTCTTTTCAAAAACTGTTTTTT	CASSEFSFQKLFF
TRBV29-1	.	.	TRBJ2-3	TGCAGCGTTGAGGACAGAAACACAGATACGCAGTATTTT	CSVEDRNTDTQYF
TRBV30	.	TRBD1	TRBJ1-6	TGTGCCTGGAGATTCCGGGACAGGGAGAATTCACCCCTCCACTTT	CAWRFRDRENSPLHF
TRBV4-2	.	.	TRBJ1-1	TGTGCCAGCAGCCAAGATCTTGCAGGAAAGACTGAAGCTTTCTTT	CASSQDLAGKTEAFF
TRBV7-2	.	.	TRBJ2-1	TGTGCCAGCAGCTTAGAACTAGCTCTATACAATGAGCAGTTCTTC	CASSLELALYNEQFF
TRBV19	.	.	TRBJ1-6	TGTGCCAGTAGTACTCGTCTGGCAAATTCACCCCTCCACTTT	CASSTRLANSPLHF
TRBV9	.	.	TRBJ1-3	TGTGCCAGCAGCGTAAACGGTAACTCTGGAAACACCATATATTTT	CASSVNGNSGNTIYF
TRBV27	.	.	TRBJ1-5	TGTGCTGTGGGGCTCAATCAGCCCCAGCATTTT	CAVGLNQPQHF
TRBV2	.	.	TRBJ1-2	TGTGCCAGCACAATGACACCTACTAACTATGGCTACACCTTC	CASTMTPTNYGYTF
TRBV7-9	once	TRBD1	TRBJ1-5	TGTGCCAGCAGCTTAGCGCTGGAGGGGGCGAGCAATCAGCCCCAGCATTTT	CASSLALEGASNQPQHF
TRBV18	.	TRBD1	TRBJ2-3	TGTGCCAGCTCACCCCCGGGACAGGGTTCAGATACGCAGTATTTT	CASSPPGQGSDTQYF
TRBV12-5	.	.	TRBJ1-6	TGTGCTAGTGGTCTGAACGGTTCACCCCTCCACTTT	CASGLNGSPLHF
TRBV7-8	.	TRBD2	TRBJ2-7	TGTGCCAGCAGCTTAACGACTAGCGGGGTCTACGAGCAGTACTTC	CASSLTTSGVYEQYF
TRBV11-2	.	.	TRBJ2-3	TGTGCCAGCAGCTTAGGTCAGGGTGGAGATACGCAGTATTTT	CASSLGQGGDTQYF
TRBV2	.	.	TRBJ1-5	TGTGCCAGCAGTGAAGCGAGGTGGTCAGGGCCCCGACGTTTT	CASSEARWSGPRRF
TRBV11-3	.	.	TRBJ1-6	TGTGCCAGCAGCTTAGTAAAGCGGGGGGGGGCGAGCAAGAATTCACCCCTCCACTTT	CASSLVKRGGASKNSPLHF
TRBV5-4	once	.	TRBJ1-2	TGTGCCAGCAGCTTGACGGCTAACTATGGCTACACCTTC	CASSLTANYGYTF
TRBV6-2/TRBV6-3	.	.	TRBJ2-3	TGTGCCAGCAGCCGACGTCCCTACAGGACGAGCACAGATACGCAGTATTTT	CASSRRPYRTSTDTQYF
TRBV23-1	.	TRBD1	TRBJ1-5	TGCGCCAGCAGTCGTCGACAGGGCCCTTCTCAGCCCCAGCATTTT	CASSRRQGPSQPQHF
TRBV19	.	.	TRBJ1-1	TGTGCCAGTAAGCTAGACAGAACCTACACTGAAGCTTTCTTT	CASKLDRTYTEAFF
TRBV7-9	.	.	TRBJ2-3	TGTGCCAGCAGCTTAGACAGGGCAAGCACAGATACGCAGTATTTT	CASSLDRASTDTQYF
TRBV19	once	.	TRBJ1-1	TGTGCCAGTAGTACAGGGAAGGAAGTGAACACTGAAGCTTTCTTT	CASSTGKEVNTEAFF